A selection of T cell receptor beta chains follows, all from one sample in a study of graft-versus-host responses after intestinal transplantation. Measured with immunoSEQ multiplex PCR; TCRdb has only the in-frame clones, and not every one. The sample includes approximately 63,000 clones, about nine tenths of them seen just once. The source material was ileum tissue, sampled less than 400 days after transplant. The origin of the receptors is a human patient who received an intestinal transplant, so some T cells may come from the graft donor. Each CDR3 is given with its conserved first and last residue. The order of the fields is J gene, D gene, clone size, CDR3 length, V gene, CDR3 protein, CDR3 DNA. The D gene is left open where the match is weak. Not all rows give a size; the values are once, few, many and, for expanded clones, a class.

TRBJ2-1 | TRBD2 | once | 15 | TRBV27 | CASSLSGGAYNEQFF | TGTGCCAGCAGTTTAAGTGGGGGGGCCTACAATGAGCAGTTCTTC
TRBJ1-1 | NA | NA | 13 | TRBV11-1 | CASSSNPNTEAFF | TGTGCCAGCAGCTCCAATCCGAACACTGAAGCTTTCTTT
TRBJ2-1 | NA | few | 11 | TRBV10-3 | CAISKNNEQFF | TGTGCCATCAGTAAGAACAATGAGCAGTTCTTC
TRBJ1-1 | NA | NA | 16 | TRBV2 | CASSEDTGRVNTEAFF | TGTGCCAGCAGTGAGGATACTGGACGGGTGAACACTGAAGCTTTCTTT
TRBJ2-7 | NA | NA | 14 | TRBV9 | CASSEAGIPYEQYF | TGTGCCAGCAGCGAAGCCGGGATACCCTACGAGCAGTACTTC
TRBJ2-7 | NA | NA | 12 | TRBV5-1 | CASSFDSYEQYF | TGCGCCAGCAGCTTCGACTCCTACGAGCAGTACTTC
TRBJ1-5 | NA | NA | 10 | TRBV27 | CASGRAPQHF | TGTGCCAGCGGGAGGGCCCCCCAGCATTTT
TRBJ2-3 | NA | NA | 16 | TRBV18 | CASSRTALGPTDTQYF | TGTGCCAGCTCACGCACGGCCTTAGGGCCCACAGATACGCAGTATTTT
TRBJ1-2 | NA | NA | 16 | TRBV11-2 | CASSFVVGDGGSGYTF | TGTGCCAGCAGCTTCGTAGTGGGGGACGGAGGGTCTGGCTACACCTTC
TRBJ1-5 | NA | NA | 14 | TRBV6-5 | CASSYQQDDQPQHF | TGTGCCAGCAGTTATCAGCAGGATGATCAGCCCCAGCATTTT
TRBJ2-5 | TRBD1 | NA | 14 | TRBV11-2 | CASSPGTGRETQYF | TGTGCCAGCAGCCCCGGGACAGGGAGAGAGACCCAGTACTTC
TRBJ1-2 | TRBD1 | NA | 13 | TRBV28 | CASRWTGDYGYTF | TGTGCCAGCAGGTGGACAGGGGACTATGGCTACACCTTC
TRBJ2-1 | TRBD2 | few | 15 | TRBV6-5 | CASSLAGAQYNEQFF | TGTGCCAGCAGCTTAGCGGGAGCTCAATACAATGAGCAGTTCTTC
TRBJ1-2 | NA | NA | 13 | TRBV30 | CACPGRDHYGYTF | NA
TRBJ2-5 | NA | NA | 20 | TRBV21-1 | CASSKRVPGLAGGVGETQYF | TGTGCCAGCAGCAAAAGGGTACCGGGACTAGCGGGAGGCGTAGGAGAGACCCAGTACTTC
TRBJ2-1 | TRBD2 | NA | 17 | TRBV28 | CASSRLSGSSSYNEQFF | TGTGCCAGCAGCCGACTTAGCGGGTCCAGCTCCTACAATGAGCAGTTCTTC
TRBJ2-1 | NA | NA | 14 | TRBV4-1 | CASSQDHGGQGQFF | TGCGCCAGCAGCCAAGATCATGGGGGGCAGGGGCAGTTCTTC
TRBJ2-7 | TRBD1 | NA | 14 | TRBV18 | CASSPDRVRGEQYF | TGTGCCAGCTCACCAGACAGGGTACGAGGCGAGCAGTACTTC
TRBJ2-7 | TRBD2 | NA | 17 | TRBV7-9 | CASSLPPWPSGLYEQYF | TGTGCCAGCAGCCTCCCGCCCTGGCCTAGCGGATTATACGAGCAGTACTTC
TRBJ2-3 | TRBD2 | NA | 14 | TRBV5-5 | CASSLLAVKDTQYF | TGTGCCAGCAGCCTTCTAGCGGTCAAAGATACGCAGTATTTT
TRBJ2-5 | TRBD2 | NA | 16 | TRBV11-2 | CASSARLAAIQETQYF | TGTGCCAGCAGCGCGCGTCTAGCGGCAATCCAAGAGACCCAGTACTTC
TRBJ1-1 | NA | NA | 15 | TRBV25-1 | CASSVGVLFSTEAFF | TGTGCCAGCAGTGTGGGGGTTTTGTTTTCCACTGAAGCTTTCTTT
TRBJ2-3 | NA | NA | 12 | TRBV2 | CASSETLRGRYF | TGTGCCAGCAGTGAAACGCTACGCGGGCGGTATTTT
TRBJ2-7 | NA | NA | 15 | TRBV6-1 | CASSGGLLSSYEQYF | TGTGCCAGCAGTGGGGGACTCCTGAGCTCCTACGAGCAGTACTTC
TRBJ2-7 | NA | NA | 15 | TRBV18 | CASSQNLDTSYEQYF | TGTGCCAGCTCACAGAATTTGGACACTTCCTACGAGCAGTACTTC
TRBJ2-7 | TRBD2 | NA | 15 | TRBV6-1 | CASTLQLAEAYEQYF | TGTGCCAGCACCCTGCAACTAGCGGAGGCCTACGAGCAGTACTTC
TRBJ2-7 | TRBD2 | NA | 13 | TRBV7-2 | CASSLELANEQYF | TGTGCCAGCAGCTTAGAACTAGCGAACGAGCAGTACTTC
TRBJ1-1 | NA | once | 13 | TRBV6-5 | CASSTQGGTEAFF | TGTGCCAGCAGTACTCAGGGAGGCACTGAAGCTTTCTTT
TRBJ2-5 | NA | NA | 13 | TRBV4-1 | CASSQVVLFEQYF | TGCGCCAGCAGCCAAGTCGTTTTATTTGAGCAGTACTTC
TRBJ2-7 | NA | NA | 16 | TRBV19 | CASSMEGAGAHYEQYF | TGTGCCAGTAGTATGGAAGGGGCAGGGGCCCACTACGAGCAGTACTTC
TRBJ1-2 | NA | once | 13 | TRBV10-1 | CASSDRPGSSYTF | TGCGCCAGCAGTGATAGGCCAGGGTCCAGCTACACCTTC
TRBJ1-1 | TRBD1 | NA | 12 | TRBV5-4 | CASSLEDRVAFF | TGTGCCAGCAGCTTGGAGGACAGGGTAGCTTTCTTT
TRBJ2-3 | TRBD1 | NA | 18 | TRBV4-1 | CASSHYPGTGFGTDTQYF | TGCGCCAGCAGCCACTATCCGGGGACAGGGTTTGGCACAGATACGCAGTATTTT
TRBJ2-5 | TRBD2 | NA | 16 | TRBV7-3 | CASSLRGRGVQETQYF | TGTGCCAGCAGCTTAAGGGGCCGGGGGGTCCAAGAGACCCAGTACTTC
TRBJ2-7 | NA | NA | 13 | TRBV15 | CATKGSEAYEQYF | TGTGCCACCAAGGGCTCAGAGGCCTACGAGCAGTACTTC
TRBJ2-4 | NA | NA | 13 | TRBV4-1 | CASSLELANIQYF | TGCGCCAGCAGCTTAGAGCTTGCAAACATTCAGTACTTC
TRBJ2-7 | NA | NA | 14 | TRBV5-1 | CASRLDSVIYEQYF | TGCGCCAGCAGATTGGACAGTGTGATCTACGAGCAGTACTTC
TRBJ1-5 | NA | NA | 14 | TRBV15 | CATSRDRSNQPQHF | TGTGCCACCAGCAGAGACAGGAGCAATCAGCCCCAGCATTTT